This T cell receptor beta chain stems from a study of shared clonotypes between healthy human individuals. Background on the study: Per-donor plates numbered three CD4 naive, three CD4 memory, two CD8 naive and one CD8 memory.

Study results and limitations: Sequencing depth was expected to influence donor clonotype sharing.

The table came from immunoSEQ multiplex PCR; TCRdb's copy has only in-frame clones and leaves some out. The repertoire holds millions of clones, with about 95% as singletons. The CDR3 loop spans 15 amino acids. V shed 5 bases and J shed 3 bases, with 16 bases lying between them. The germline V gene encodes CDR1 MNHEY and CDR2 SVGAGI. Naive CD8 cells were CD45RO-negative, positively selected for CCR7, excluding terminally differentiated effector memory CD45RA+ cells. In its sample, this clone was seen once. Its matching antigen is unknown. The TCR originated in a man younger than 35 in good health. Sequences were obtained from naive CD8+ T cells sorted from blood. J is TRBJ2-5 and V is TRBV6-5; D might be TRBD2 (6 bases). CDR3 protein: CASSPYGGSEETQYF. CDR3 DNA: TGTGCCAGCAGTCCATACGGAGGGAGCGAAGAGACCCAGTACTTC.